The rows below give T cell receptor beta chains drawn from one sample of a study of blood T cell repertoires in COVID-19. Using immunoSEQ multiplex PCR, the repertoire was profiled, and TCRdb retains in-frame clones only, with some absent. The table includes 300,000 to 400,000 clones, 75% to 90% detected once. Sequenced material: PBMCs or T cells enriched from blood (not recorded which). The receptors shown here come from a man in his 60s who had recovered from COVID-19. The CDR3 runs from the conserved cysteine through the conserved F or W. Fields, in order: clone size, J gene, V gene, D gene, CDR3 protein, CDR3 DNA. D genes are given only for firm matches. Clone size is shown for a subset of rows, as once, few, many or a class of expanded clone.

once TRBJ1-5 TRBV28 TRBD1 CASSPFGQGVVNQPQHF TGTGCCAGCAGTCCCTTTGGACAGGGGGTTGTGAATCAGCCCCAGCATTTT
NA TRBJ2-2 TRBV21-1 NA CASSKERPGQGPSGANTGELFF TGTGCCAGCAGCAAAGAAAGGCCGGGACAGGGCCCTAGCGGGGCGAACACCGGGGAGCTGTTTTTT
NA TRBJ2-1 TRBV15 NA CATSRISNEQFF TGTGCCACCAGCAGGATTAGCAATGAGCAGTTCTTC
NA TRBJ2-1 TRBV9 TRBD2 CASSETSGIYNEQFF TGTGCCAGCAGCGAAACTAGCGGGATCTACAATGAGCAGTTCTTC
NA TRBJ2-5 TRBV5-1 NA CASSLFLDQETQYF TGCGCCAGCAGCTTGTTCCTAGACCAAGAGACCCAGTACTTC
few TRBJ1-5 TRBV15 NA CATSRDGVGHQHF TGTGCCACCAGCAGAGATGGGGTGGGACACCAGCATTTT
NA TRBJ2-7 TRBV5-4 TRBD2 CASSLASFLAGEQYF TGTGCCAGCAGCCTAGCCTCATTCCTAGCGGGGGAGCAGTACTTC
NA TRBJ2-7 TRBV6-5 TRBD2 CASKLSGVVYEQYF TGTGCCAGCAAACTCAGCGGGGTAGTCTACGAGCAGTACTTC
NA TRBJ2-1 TRBV5-1 NA CASSLGRGPYNEQFF TGCGCCAGCAGCTTGGGGCGGGGACCGTACAATGAGCAGTTCTTC
NA TRBJ1-1 TRBV24-1 TRBD1 CATSDPGQGPSRFF TGTGCCACCAGTGACCCGGGACAGGGGCCCTCGCGGTTCTTT
once TRBJ1-1 TRBV6-5 TRBD1 CASSSTGGGITEAFF TGTGCCAGCAGTTCGACAGGGGGGGGAATTACTGAAGCTTTCTTT
NA TRBJ1-1 TRBV20-1 NA CTGQLNTEAFF TGCACTGGACAGCTGAACACTGAAGCTTTCTTT
NA TRBJ1-1 TRBV19 NA CASSMGQLNTEAFF TGTGCCAGTAGTATGGGCCAATTGAACACTGAAGCTTTCTTT
NA TRBJ2-7 TRBV28 NA CASSFRVPYYEQYF TGTGCCAGCAGTTTTCGGGTACCTTACTACGAGCAGTACTTC
NA TRBJ1-6 TRBV19 NA CASSIADSPLHF TGTGCCAGTAGTATAGCGGATTCACCCCTCCACTTT
NA TRBJ2-7 TRBV7-2 TRBD2 CASSPSGTSGRAGQYF TGTGCCAGCAGCCCCTCCGGGACTAGCGGGAGGGCCGGGCAGTACTTC
NA TRBJ2-1 TRBV4-1 TRBD2 CASTSGTSGRGEQFF TGCGCCAGCACCTCCGGGACTAGCGGGAGGGGTGAGCAGTTCTTC
NA TRBJ2-1 TRBV7-9 NA CASTFDWVGEQFF TGTGCCAGCACCTTCGACTGGGTTGGCGAGCAGTTCTTC
NA TRBJ1-2 TRBV6-5 TRBD1 CASSYQGQGNYGHTF TGTGCCAGCAGTTACCAAGGACAGGGAAACTATGGCCACACCTTC
NA TRBJ1-2 TRBV6-5 NA CASKGQGKNYGYTF TGTGCCAGCAAGGGTCAGGGGAAGAACTATGGCTACACCTTC
NA TRBJ1-1 TRBV3-1/TRBV3-2 TRBD1 CASSRWDRGKTEAFF TGTGCCAGCAGCCGGTGGGACAGGGGAAAAACTGAAGCTTTCTTT
few TRBJ2-1 TRBV19 TRBD2 CASSMSVGRAYNEQFF TGTGCCAGTAGTATGTCAGTCGGGAGGGCCTACAATGAGCAGTTCTTC
NA TRBJ2-5 TRBV9 NA CASSVALQGGKETQYF TGTGCCAGCAGCGTAGCTCTGCAGGGTGGGAAGGAGACCCAGTACTTC
NA TRBJ2-2 TRBV9 TRBD2 CASSFSGRGGGELFF TGTGCCAGCAGCTTTAGCGGGAGGGGTGGCGGGGAGCTGTTTTTT
NA TRBJ1-6 TRBV5-6 NA CASSLLGVNNSPLHF TGTGCCAGCAGCTTATTGGGCGTCAATAATTCACCCCTCCACTTT
NA TRBJ2-3 TRBV28 TRBD2 CASSLRSGGISTDTQYF TGTGCCAGCAGTTTAAGGTCGGGAGGGATTAGCACAGATACGCAGTATTTT
NA TRBJ2-1 TRBV27 NA CASSLTTSGRGPYNEQFF TGTGCCAGCAGTTTAACGACGAGCGGAAGAGGGCCCTACAATGAGCAGTTCTTC
NA TRBJ1-6 TRBV25-1 NA CASSSYGNSPLHF TGTGCCAGCAGTTCATACGGGAATTCACCCCTCCACTTT
NA TRBJ2-3 TRBV29-1 NA CSVDEGTDTQYF TGCAGCGTTGATGAGGGCACAGATACGCAGTATTTT
NA TRBJ2-3 TRBV9 TRBD1 CASSVERTGSTDTQYF TGTGCCAGCAGCGTAGAGAGGACAGGGAGCACAGATACGCAGTATTTT
NA TRBJ2-1 TRBV28 TRBD2 CASSRLAGRSYNEQFF TGTGCCAGCAGTCGACTAGCGGGCCGTTCCTACAATGAGCAGTTCTTC
NA TRBJ2-7 TRBV28 NA CASLRASERKLSYEQYF TGTGCCAGCCTTAGGGCTAGCGAGAGGAAATTATCCTACGAGCAGTACTTC
NA TRBJ1-6 TRBV28 NA CASSPPLRQDSPLHF TGTGCCAGCAGTCCCCCTTTAAGACAGGATTCACCCCTCCACTTT
NA TRBJ1-2 TRBV5-5 NA CASSARASDDPKCTF TGTGCCAGCAGCGCGCGGGCGTCGGACGACCCCAAATGCACCTTC
NA TRBJ1-5 TRBV28 TRBD1 CASSFGGQGIQPQHF TGTGCCAGCAGTTTTGGGGGACAGGGAATTCAGCCCCAGCATTTT